The 10 T cell receptor beta chains below come from one sample, sequenced in a study of blood T cell repertoires in COVID-19. TCRdb keeps only in-frame clones here, not all; method: immunoSEQ multiplex PCR. The sample has fewer than 15,000 clones, around nine tenths seen once. Sequenced sample: peripheral blood. The receptors stem from a human donor in a cohort sampled during active COVID-19.

The chain employs TRBV24-1 and TRBJ2-1; 10 nucleotides agree with TRBD2. Germline CDR1 KGHDR, CDR2 SFDVKD. The CDR3 runs to 20 residues. J was trimmed by 0 bases and V by 3 bases; bases with no gene match: 13. The CDR3 DNA follows: TGTGCCACCAGTGATGCCCCCGGGACTAGCGCCATTAGCTCCTACAATGAGCAGTTCTTC. Encoded protein: CATSDAPGTSAISSYNEQFF.

This clone has more than one count but fewer than ten. This chain connects TRBV5-1 to TRBJ2-7; D not certain. This CDR3 is 13 amino acids long. Trimming took off 3 bases at V and 0 bases at J, with 7 bases between the two ends. Germline-derived CDR1 and CDR2 are SGHRS and YFSETQ. CDR3 sequence (DNA): TGCGCCAGCAGCTCGGCTAGCTCCTACGAGCAGTACTTC. Encoded protein: CASSSASSYEQYF.

This chain links TRBV10-3 with TRBJ2-7; 9 bases match TRBD2. Germline V lookup: CDR1 ENHRY, CDR2 SYGVKD. This CDR3 spans 16 amino acids. Germline trimming cut 4 bases from V and 2 bases from J; bases unmatched to any gene: 9. The CDR3 loop reads CAISGGATSGTYEQYF. DNA of the CDR3: TGTGCCATCAGTGGGGGGGCGACTAGCGGAACCTACGAGCAGTACTTC.

The chain recombines TRBV4-1 with TRBJ2-2; the match to TRBD1 covers 7 bases. The V and J ends lost 0 bases and 3 bases, in that order; junction bases with no gene match: 1. This CDR3 spans 15 amino acids. Germline V gives CDR1 MGHRA, CDR2 YSYEKL. This chain's CDR3 is CASSQDTGDTGELFF. The CDR3 nucleotides are TGCGCCAGCAGCCAAGATACAGGGGACACCGGGGAGCTGTTTTTT.

The chain is built from TRBV3-1 (or the pseudogene TRBV3-2) and TRBJ2-3; D is perhaps TRBD2 (6 bases). Germline V gene sequence: CDR1 LGHDT, CDR2 YNNKEL (reference sequence). The CDR3 has 15 amino acids. V was trimmed by 0 bases and J by 4 bases, leaving 11 bases between them. CDR3 protein: CASSQEREAADTQYF. In nucleotides, the CDR3 is TGTGCCAGCAGCCAAGAAAGGGAGGCAGCAGATACGCAGTATTTT.

The chain is built from TRBV18 and TRBJ1-1, with 9 bases lining up with TRBD1. The CDR3 runs 16 residues. V dropped 6 bases and J dropped 0; count of bases not matched to a gene: 8. The germline V gene has CDR1 KGHSH and CDR2 LQKENI. CDR3 coding DNA: TGTGCCAGCTCCACAGGGGGCTCCGCGTTGAACACTGAAGCTTTCTTT. It translates to CASSTGGSALNTEAFF. Full variable domain (outside the CDR3, taken from reference TRBV18 and TRBJ1-1): NAGVMQNPRHLVRRRGQEARLRCSPMKGHSHVYWYRQLPEEGLKFMVYLQKENIIDESGMPKERFSAEFPKEGPSILRIQQVVRGDSAAYFCASSTGGSALNTEAFFGQGTRLTVV.

The chain is built from TRBV5-1 and TRBJ2-2; tentatively, D is TRBD1 (6 bases). This CDR3 is 13 amino acids long. V lost 4 bases to trimming and J lost 6 bases, with 10 bases between them. Germline loops: CDR1 SGHRS, CDR2 YFSETQ. CDR3 sequence: CASSLRGPGELFF. CDR3 sequence (DNA): TGCGCCAGCAGCCTCAGGGGACCCGGGGAGCTGTTTTTT.

J is TRBJ2-1 and V is TRBV28; D remains unclear. The CDR3 covers 12 residues. The germline gives CDR1 MDHEN, CDR2 SYDVKM. V dropped 2 bases and J dropped 5 bases, with 4 bases sitting between them. CDR3 region: CASSLPDNEQFF. The CDR3 DNA sequence: TGTGCCAGCAGTTTACCGGACAATGAGCAGTTCTTC.

The genes are TRBV7-6 and TRBJ2-7, with D maybe TRBD2 (5 bases). With 5 bases removed from V and 3 bases from J, the gap between germline ends came to 11 bases. Germline CDR1 is SGHVS and CDR2 is FNYEAQ. This CDR3 is built from 13 residues. CDR3 sequence: CASSAGPSYEQYF. The CDR3 DNA reads as TGTGCCAGCAGCGCGGGCCCGAGCTACGAGCAGTACTTC.

The chain couples TRBV5-4 to TRBJ1-2, with a possible D match to TRBD1 (5 bases). The CDR3 covers 15 residues. V lost 3 bases to trimming and J lost 4 bases, with 16 bases between them. CDR1 SGHNT and CDR2 YYREEE come from the germline V gene (reference sequence). This chain's CDR3 is CASSSLHRSSYGYTF. In DNA form, the CDR3 reads TGTGCCAGCAGCTCCCTACACAGGAGCAGCTATGGCTACACCTTC.